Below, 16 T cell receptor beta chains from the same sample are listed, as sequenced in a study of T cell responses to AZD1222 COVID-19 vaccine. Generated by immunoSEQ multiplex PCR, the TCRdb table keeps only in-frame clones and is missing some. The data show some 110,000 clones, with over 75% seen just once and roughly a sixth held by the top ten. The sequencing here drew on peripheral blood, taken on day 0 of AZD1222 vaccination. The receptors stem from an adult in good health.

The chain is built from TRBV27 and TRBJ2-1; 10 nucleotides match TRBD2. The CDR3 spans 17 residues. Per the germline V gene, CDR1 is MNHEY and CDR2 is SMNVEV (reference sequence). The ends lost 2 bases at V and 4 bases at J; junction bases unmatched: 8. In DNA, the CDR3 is TGTGCCAGCAGTTTAAATGGGGCTAGCGGGGGTTACAATGAGCAGTTCTTC. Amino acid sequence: CASSLNGASGGYNEQFF.

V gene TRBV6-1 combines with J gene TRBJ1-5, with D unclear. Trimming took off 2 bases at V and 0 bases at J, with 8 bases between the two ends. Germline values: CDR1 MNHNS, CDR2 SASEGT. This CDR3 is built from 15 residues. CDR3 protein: CASSEPPYSNQPQHF. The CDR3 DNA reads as TGTGCCAGCAGTGAACCGCCATATAGCAATCAGCCCCAGCATTTT.

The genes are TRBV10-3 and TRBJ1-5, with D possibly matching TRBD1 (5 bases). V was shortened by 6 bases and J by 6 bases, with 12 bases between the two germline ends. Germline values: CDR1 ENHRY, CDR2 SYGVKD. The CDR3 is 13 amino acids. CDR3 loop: CAIRGQESQPQHF. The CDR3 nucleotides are TGTGCCATCAGGGGGCAGGAAAGTCAGCCCCAGCATTTT.

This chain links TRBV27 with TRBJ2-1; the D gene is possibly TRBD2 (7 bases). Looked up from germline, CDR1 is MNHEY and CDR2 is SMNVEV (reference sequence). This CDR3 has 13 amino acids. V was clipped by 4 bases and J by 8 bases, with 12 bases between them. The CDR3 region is CASSSWGGHEQFF. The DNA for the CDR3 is TGTGCCAGCAGTTCTTGGGGGGGCCATGAGCAGTTCTTC.

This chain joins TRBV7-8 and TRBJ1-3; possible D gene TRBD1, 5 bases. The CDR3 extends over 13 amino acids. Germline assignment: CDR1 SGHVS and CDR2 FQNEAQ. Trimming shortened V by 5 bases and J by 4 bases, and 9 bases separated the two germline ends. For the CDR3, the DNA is TGTGCCAGCAGCAGGGACCCAGGAAACACCATATATTTT. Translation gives CASSRDPGNTIYF.

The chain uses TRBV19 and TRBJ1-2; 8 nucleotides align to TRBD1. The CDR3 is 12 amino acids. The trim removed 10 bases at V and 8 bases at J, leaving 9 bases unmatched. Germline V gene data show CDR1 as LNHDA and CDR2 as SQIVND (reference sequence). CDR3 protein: CATRQGLNGYTF. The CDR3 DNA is TGTGCCACCAGACAGGGGCTAAACGGCTACACCTTC.

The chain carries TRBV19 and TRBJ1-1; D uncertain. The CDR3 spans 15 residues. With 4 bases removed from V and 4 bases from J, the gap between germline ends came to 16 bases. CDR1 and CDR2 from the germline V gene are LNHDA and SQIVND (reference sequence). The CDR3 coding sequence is TGTGCCAGTAGTAACGTCGGGTTGTCGTCCACTGAAGCTTTCTTT. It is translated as CASSNVGLSSTEAFF.

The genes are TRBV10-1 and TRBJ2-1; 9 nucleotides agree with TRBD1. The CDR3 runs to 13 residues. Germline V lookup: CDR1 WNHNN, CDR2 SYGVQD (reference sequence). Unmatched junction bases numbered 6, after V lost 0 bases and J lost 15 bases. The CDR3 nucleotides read TGCGCCAGCAGTGAGTCCCAGGGACAGGGTCCGTTCTTC. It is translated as CASSESQGQGPFF.

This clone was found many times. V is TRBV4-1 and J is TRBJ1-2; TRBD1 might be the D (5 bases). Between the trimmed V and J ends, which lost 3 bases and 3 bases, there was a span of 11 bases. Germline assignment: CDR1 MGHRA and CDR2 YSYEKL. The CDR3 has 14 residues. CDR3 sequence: CASSHQGRDYGYTF. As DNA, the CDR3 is TGCGCCAGCAGCCACCAGGGTCGGGACTATGGCTACACCTTC.

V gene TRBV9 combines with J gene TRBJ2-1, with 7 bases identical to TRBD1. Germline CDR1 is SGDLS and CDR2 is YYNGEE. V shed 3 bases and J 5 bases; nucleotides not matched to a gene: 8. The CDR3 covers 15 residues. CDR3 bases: TGTGCCAGCAGCGCAACCGGGACAGCGCACAATGAGCAGTTCTTC. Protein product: CASSATGTAHNEQFF. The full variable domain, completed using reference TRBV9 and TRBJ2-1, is DSGVTQTPKHLITATGQRVTLRCSPRSGDLSVYWYQQSLDQGLQFLIQYYNGEERAKGNILERFSAQQFPDLHSELNLSSLELGDSALYFCASSATGTAHNEQFFGPGTRLTVL.

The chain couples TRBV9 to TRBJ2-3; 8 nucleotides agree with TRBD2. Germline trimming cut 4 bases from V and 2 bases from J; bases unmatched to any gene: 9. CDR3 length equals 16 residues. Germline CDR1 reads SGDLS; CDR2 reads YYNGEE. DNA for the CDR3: TGTGCCAGCAGCCCGTCCGGGGGGGGGATCACAGATACGCAGTATTTT. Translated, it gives CASSPSGGGITDTQYF.

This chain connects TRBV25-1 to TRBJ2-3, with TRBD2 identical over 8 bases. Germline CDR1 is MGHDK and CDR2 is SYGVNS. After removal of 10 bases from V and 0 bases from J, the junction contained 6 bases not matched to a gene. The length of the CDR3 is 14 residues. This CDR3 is CATRGGPSTDTQYF. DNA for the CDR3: TGTGCCACCCGGGGGGGGCCCAGCACAGATACGCAGTATTTT.

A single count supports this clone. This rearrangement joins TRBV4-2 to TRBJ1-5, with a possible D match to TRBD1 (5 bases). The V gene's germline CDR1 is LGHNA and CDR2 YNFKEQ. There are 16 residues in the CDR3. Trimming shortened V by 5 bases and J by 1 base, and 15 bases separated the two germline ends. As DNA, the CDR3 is TGTGCCAGCAGCGGAGGCGTCGGGGGAAGCAATCAGCCCCAGCATTTT. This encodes CASSGGVGGSNQPQHF.

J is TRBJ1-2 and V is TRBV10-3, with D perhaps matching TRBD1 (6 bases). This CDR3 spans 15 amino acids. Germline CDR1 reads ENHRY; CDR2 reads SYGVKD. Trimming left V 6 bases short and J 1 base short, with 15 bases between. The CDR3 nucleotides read TGTGCCATCAGCCCCAGGGGACCAGATAACTATGGCTACACCTTC. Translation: CAISPRGPDNYGYTF.

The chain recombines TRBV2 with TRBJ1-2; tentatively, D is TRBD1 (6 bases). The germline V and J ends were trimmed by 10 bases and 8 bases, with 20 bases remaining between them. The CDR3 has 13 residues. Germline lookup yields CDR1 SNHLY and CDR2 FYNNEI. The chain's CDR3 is CAIRRDGGSGYTF. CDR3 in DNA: TGTGCCATCCGAAGGGACGGGGGCTCGGGCTACACCTTC.

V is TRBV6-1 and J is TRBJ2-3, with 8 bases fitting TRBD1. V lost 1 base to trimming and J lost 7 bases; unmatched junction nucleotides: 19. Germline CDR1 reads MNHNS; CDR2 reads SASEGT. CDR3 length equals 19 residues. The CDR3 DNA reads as TGTGCCAGCAGTGAAGTTAAGGTCATCCAGGGGGCCCCTGCGTATACGCAGTATTTT. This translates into CASSEVKVIQGAPAYTQYF.